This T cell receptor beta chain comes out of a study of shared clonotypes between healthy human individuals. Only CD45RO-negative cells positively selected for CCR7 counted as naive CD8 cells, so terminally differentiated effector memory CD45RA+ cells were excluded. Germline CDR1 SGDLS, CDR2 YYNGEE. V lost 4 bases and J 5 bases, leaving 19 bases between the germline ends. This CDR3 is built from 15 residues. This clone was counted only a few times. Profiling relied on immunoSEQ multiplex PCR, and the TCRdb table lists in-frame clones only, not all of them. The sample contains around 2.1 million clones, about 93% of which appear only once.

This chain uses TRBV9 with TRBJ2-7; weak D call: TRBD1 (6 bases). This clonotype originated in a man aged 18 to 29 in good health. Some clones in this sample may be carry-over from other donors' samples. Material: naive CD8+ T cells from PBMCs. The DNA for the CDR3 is TGTGCCAGCAGCCCCTACTTGGGGGCTACGGACGAGCAGTACTTC. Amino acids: CASSPYLGATDEQYF.